These 15 T cell receptor beta chains were all obtained from the same sample, sequenced in a study of blood T cell repertoires in COVID-19. The method was immunoSEQ multiplex PCR; TCRdb's version includes in-frame clones alone and lacks a portion of them. Of 100,000 to 150,000 clones listed, roughly 84% are singletons. The sample was peripheral blood. The receptors stem from a woman in her 30s who had recovered from COVID-19.

The chain links TRBV6-5 to TRBJ1-5, with TRBD1 matching 7 bases. The CDR3 sequence is 15 residues long. V lost 6 bases and J lost 1; bases outside the gene matches: 6. Germline loops: CDR1 MNHEY, CDR2 SVGAGI. The CDR3 sequence is CASRGPGQSNQPQHF. CDR3 nucleotides: TGTGCCAGCAGAGGACCGGGACAGAGCAATCAGCCCCAGCATTTT.

V is TRBV4-2 and J is TRBJ1-5, with D perhaps TRBD1 (6 bases). The CDR3 has 16 residues. CDR1 is LGHNA, CDR2 YNFKEQ, per germline. The V end was cut by 1 base, the J end by 4 bases, with 14 bases between. The CDR3 here is CASSQATGLRNQPQHF. For the CDR3, the DNA is TGTGCCAGCAGCCAAGCTACAGGGCTACGAAATCAGCCCCAGCATTTT.

The sample holds one count of this clone. At one end the junction does not follow the germline gene, possibly because of a read error. The gene calls are TRBV20-1 and TRBJ1-2; TRBD1 aligns across 8 bases. The CDR3 has 11 residues. Germline values: CDR1 DFQATT, CDR2 SNEGSKA (reference sequence). CDR3 sequence reads: CSALGQVTWSF. CDR3 nucleotide sequence: TGCAGTGCACTGGGACAGGTTACTTGGAGCTTC.

V and J are TRBV3-1 (or the pseudogene TRBV3-2) and TRBJ1-5; TRBD1 matches at 7 bases. The CDR3 covers 14 residues. V shed 4 bases, J shed 5 bases, and the junction held 5 bases outside the gene matches. Germline values: CDR1 LGHDT, CDR2 YNNKEL (reference sequence). CDR3 coding DNA: TGTGCCAGCAGCCGCCGAGACAGGGATCAGCCCCAGCATTTT. Translation gives CASSRRDRDQPQHF.

Here the CDR3 DNA reads TGTGCCAGCAGCCAAGATACAGGGGGCACTGAAGCTTTCTTT. Translation gives CASSQDTGGTEAFF. The chain employs TRBV3-1 (or the pseudogene TRBV3-2) and TRBJ1-1; TRBD1 matches 8 bases. This CDR3 is 14 amino acids long. Germline V gene data show CDR1 as LGHDT and CDR2 as YNNKEL (reference sequence). The J segment lost 4 bases and the V segment lost 0 bases, leaving 1 base of the junction unmatched.

The chain couples TRBV5-1 to TRBJ2-1, with TRBD1 matching over 8 bases. This CDR3 has 15 amino acids. CDR1 is SGHRS, CDR2 YFSETQ, per germline. V shed 6 bases, J shed 3 bases, and the junction held 8 bases outside the gene matches. DNA of the CDR3: TGCGCCAGCACCTTCTCAGGACAGGGCTACAATGAGCAGTTCTTC. Amino acid sequence: CASTFSGQGYNEQFF.

V usage is TRBV2 and J usage is TRBJ2-2; 10 bases agree with TRBD2. Germline V gene data show CDR1 as SNHLY and CDR2 as FYNNEI. J was trimmed by 1 base and V by 2 bases; bases with no gene match: 10. CDR3 length: 19 amino acids. For the CDR3, the DNA is TGTGCCAGCAGTGAACGGGGCCTAGCGGGAGAGCGGAACACCGGGGAGCTGTTTTTT. Translation: CASSERGLAGERNTGELFF.

This clone was observed a single time. V is TRBV19 and J is TRBJ2-3; 11 bases line up with TRBD2. The CDR3 contains 15 residues. Germline V gene data show CDR1 as LNHDA and CDR2 as SQIVND (reference sequence). Trimming cost V 8 bases and J 6 bases; bases outside gene matches: 10. The CDR3 reads CASRPVSGRVDTQYF. DNA for the CDR3: TGTGCCAGTCGACCTGTTAGCGGGAGGGTCGATACGCAGTATTTT.

The V gene is TRBV7-6, the J gene TRBJ1-1, with TRBD1 matching over 9 bases. J gave up 0 bases and V 4 bases, and 3 bases lay outside the gene matches. CDR1 and CDR2 from the germline V gene are SGHVS and FNYEAQ. The CDR3 spans 15 residues. DNA of the CDR3: TGTGCCAGCAGCTCCGGACAGGGGCTGAACACTGAAGCTTTCTTT. This gives the protein CASSSGQGLNTEAFF.

J is TRBJ1-2 and V is TRBV7-9; 7 bases agree with TRBD1. J lost 2 bases, V lost 5 bases, and 5 bases had no gene match. The germline V gene encodes CDR1 SEHNR and CDR2 FQNEAQ (reference sequence). The CDR3 consists of 14 residues. The CDR3 sequence: CASSPTGYNYGYTF. CDR3 sequence (DNA): TGTGCCAGCAGCCCGACAGGGTACAACTATGGCTACACCTTC.

The chain links TRBV10-1 to TRBJ1-6; the match to TRBD1 covers 11 bases. The CDR3 spans 14 residues. Germline CDR1 WNHNN, CDR2 SYGVQD (reference sequence). Unmatched junction bases numbered 0, after V lost 2 bases and J lost 9 bases. The CDR3 spells CASSEGQGASPLHF. DNA of the CDR3: TGCGCCAGCAGTGAGGGACAGGGGGCTTCACCCCTCCACTTT.

Details on this clone: Sequence at one end of the junction differs from germline and may be a read error. V is TRBV6-5 and J is TRBJ1-2; D is uncertain. The CDR3 runs 13 residues. The germline gives CDR1 MNHEY, CDR2 SVGAGI. CDR3 residues: CASSNSVNYGYTF. The CDR3 DNA reads TGTGCCAGCAGTAACTCCGTTAACTATGGCTACACCTTC.

V is TRBV9 and J is TRBJ1-1, with D tentatively TRBD1 (5 bases). There are 15 residues in the CDR3. Per germline, CDR1 SGDLS and CDR2 YYNGEE. Trimming left V 3 bases short and J 1 base short, with 13 bases between. This CDR3 is CASSASTTGNTEAFF. The CDR3 DNA reads TGTGCCAGCAGCGCCTCTACCACAGGGAACACTGAAGCTTTCTTT.

The V gene is TRBV3-1 (or the pseudogene TRBV3-2), the J gene TRBJ2-1; D is perhaps TRBD1 (6 bases). Trimming cost V 2 bases and J 7 bases, with 21 bases left between them. The CDR3 loop spans 17 amino acids. Germline CDR1 and CDR2: LGHDT and YNNKEL (reference sequence). CDR3 sequence reads: CASSQQPSGGPTNEQFF. In DNA form, the CDR3 reads TGTGCCAGCAGCCAACAGCCCAGTGGGGGCCCCACGAATGAGCAGTTCTTC.

This chain joins TRBV19 and TRBJ1-4; perhaps TRBD1 as D (5 bases). This CDR3 is built from 14 residues. CDR1 LNHDA and CDR2 SQIVND come from the germline V gene (reference sequence). The V end was cut by 9 bases, the J end by 8 bases, with 19 bases between. For the CDR3, the DNA is TGTGCCAGCAGTGACGGGGGATTGGGGGAAAAACTGTTTTTT. Protein: CASSDGGLGEKLFF.